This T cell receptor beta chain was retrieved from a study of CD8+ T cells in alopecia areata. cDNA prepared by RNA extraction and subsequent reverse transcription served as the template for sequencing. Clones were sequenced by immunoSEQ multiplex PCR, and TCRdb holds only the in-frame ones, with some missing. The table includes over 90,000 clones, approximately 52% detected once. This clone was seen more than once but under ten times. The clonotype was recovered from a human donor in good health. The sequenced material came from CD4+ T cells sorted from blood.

CDR3 in amino acids: CSVNEGNSYEQYF. CDR3 in DNA: TGCAGCGTCAATGAGGGGAACTCCTACGAGCAGTACTTC. The V and J genes are TRBV29-1 and TRBJ2-7; D is tentatively TRBD1 or TRBD2 (5 bases each). This CDR3 contains 13 residues. V lost 6 bases, J lost 0 bases, and 12 bases lay in between. The germline V gene encodes CDR1 SQVTM and CDR2 ANQGSEA.